The 12 T cell receptor beta chains below come from one sample, sequenced in a study of T cells expressing NK-cell markers. Each CDR3 protein gets one entry in TCRdb, which reprocessed the 5' RACE reads and gives no DNA. The sample has about 550,000 distinct CDR3 sequences. Sequencing was performed on blood T cells: a sorted CD56 or NKG2C T cell subset, CD4+ or CD8+ T cells, or bulk PBMC T cells (not recorded which). These receptors all stem from a man aged 18 to 30 in good health.

The chain is built from TRBV30 and TRBJ2-7; TCRdb reports TRBD1, a call that lacks DNA to check it against. This CDR3 is 15 amino acids long. Germline assignment: CDR1 GTSNPN and CDR2 SVGIG (reference sequence). CDR3 in amino acids: CAWSHGTGRGNEQYF. The full variable domain, rest sourced from reference TRBV30 and TRBJ2-7, is SQTIHQWPATLVQPVGSPLSLECTVEGTSNPNLYWYRQAAGRGLQLLFYSVGIGQISSEVPQNLSASRPQDRQFILSSKKLLLSDSGFYLCAWSHGTGRGNEQYFGPGTRLTVT.

The chain employs TRBV27 and TRBJ2-1; TCRdb's D call of TRBD1 is untestable without DNA. Looked up from germline, CDR1 is MNHEY and CDR2 is SMNVEV (reference sequence). The CDR3 runs 13 residues. The CDR3 loop is CASSRDRGLEQFF.

This chain connects TRBV15 to TRBJ2-5; the D call of TRBD2 rests on TCRdb alone, since no DNA is present to check it. CDR3 size: 13 residues. Germline assignment: CDR1 LNHNV and CDR2 YYDKDF (reference sequence). The CDR3 protein is CATSRAREETQYF.

The chain carries TRBV5-1 and TRBJ2-1. The CDR3 extends over 11 amino acids. The germline CDR1 and CDR2 sequences are SGHRS and YFSETQ. The CDR3 protein is CASRVRNEQFF.

This rearrangement joins TRBV6-2 or TRBV6-3 to TRBJ2-3; TCRdb's assignment of TRBD1 cannot be checked, as there is no DNA. The V gene's germline CDR1 is MNHEY and CDR2 SVGEGT. The CDR3 runs to 16 residues. This CDR3 reads CASSYVDREITDTQYF.

The gene calls are TRBV5-1 and TRBJ2-5; TCRdb gives TRBD1 as the D gene, but with no DNA this cannot be confirmed. This CDR3 comprises 15 residues. Per germline, CDR1 SGHRS and CDR2 YFSETQ. This CDR3 is CASSIYQVGAETQYF.

The rearrangement joins TRBV6-5 to TRBJ2-3. CDR1 MNHEY and CDR2 SVGAGI come from the germline V gene. The CDR3 covers 16 residues. The CDR3 sequence is CASSPDGFSSTDTQYF.

The gene calls are TRBV6-5 and TRBJ1-2; TCRdb's D call of TRBD1 is untestable without DNA. The CDR3 is 14 residues long. CDR1 and CDR2 (germline): MNHEY, SVGAGI. CDR3 amino acids: CASSPRQAGTGYTF.

V is TRBV5-5 and J is TRBJ2-7; there is no DNA to check the TCRdb D call of TRBD2. The length of the CDR3 is 16 residues. Looked up from germline, CDR1 is SGHKS and CDR2 is YYEKEE (reference sequence). CDR3 residues: CASSLFPRTSGYEQYF.

The chain carries TRBV18 and TRBJ2-1. Germline V gives CDR1 KGHSH, CDR2 LQKENI. The CDR3 totals 12 residues. CDR3 loop: CASSPSNLAVIF.

The gene calls are TRBV11-2 and TRBJ1-1; absent DNA, TCRdb's TRBD1 call cannot be checked. CDR1 and CDR2 from the germline V gene are SGHAT and FQNNGV. The CDR3 is 15 amino acids. The CDR3 sequence: CASSLARQMNTEAFF.

This chain joins TRBV6-5 and TRBJ2-3; TCRdb's D call, TRBD1, is unchecked because there is no DNA. Per germline, CDR1 MNHEY and CDR2 SVGAGI. The CDR3 contains 15 residues. CDR3 region: CASKEGQGVTDTQYF.